This T cell receptor beta chain was identified in a study of PD-1 blockade in classical Hodgkin lymphoma. Study findings and constraints: TCR diversity in CD4+, not CD8+, cells rose significantly by C4D1. The diversity seen at baseline in complete responders resembled that of newly diagnosed patients.

Germline CDR1 SGHRS, CDR2 YFSETQ. This CDR3 contains 14 residues. The V gene lost 5 bases and the J gene lost 6 bases, with 14 bases spanning the gap. A remark on this clone: Its cognate antigen is unknown.

Time point of the sample: cycle 4 day 1 (C4D1), after 6 weeks of nivolumab. After autologous stem cell transplantation all patients relapsed, and prior brentuximab vedotin exposure differed between cohorts. Patients' outcomes at their best amounted to complete response, partial response or progressive disease. Sequencing used immunoSEQ multiplex PCR; TCRdb keeps in-frame clones, though not all of them. The data show roughly 100,000 clones, with roughly 78% seen just once and roughly 9.4% held by the top ten. This TCR was sampled from a human donor with classical Hodgkin lymphoma. The source was peripheral blood mononuclear cells (PBMCs), collected before the fourth cycle of nivolumab. The chain is built from TRBV5-1 and TRBJ2-2; no definite D call. As DNA, the CDR3 is TGCGCCAGCAGTTCTCAGGCAGCCGCCGGGGAGCTGTTTTTT. This translates into CASSSQAAAGELFF.